This passage covers 12 T cell receptor beta chains from one sample sequenced in a study of cytomegalovirus exposure and HLA in healthy donors. The primer mix had 60 Vbeta and 13 Jbeta primers. Here immunoSEQ multiplex PCR was the method, and the copy in TCRdb shows in-frame clones only, minus some. The data contain approximately 93,000 clones, nearly 80% of them singletons. Sequenced material: PBMCs. The receptor set was obtained from a woman in her thirties or forties in good health and CMV-seronegative.

J is TRBJ2-7 and V is TRBV6-5, with TRBD1 matching 7 bases. Germline V gene data show CDR1 as MNHEY and CDR2 as SVGAGI. J gave up 1 base and V 5 bases, and 5 bases lay outside the gene matches. This CDR3 is built from 14 residues. As DNA, the CDR3 is TGTGCCAGCAGTCGCGGACAGGAGTCCTACGAGCAGTACTTC. Encoded protein: CASSRGQESYEQYF.

Here the CDR3 reads CASSSTGEVAEAFF. CDR3 nucleotides: TGTGCCAGCAGCTCAACGGGGGAGGTTGCTGAAGCTTTCTTT. This chain uses TRBV7-3 with TRBJ1-1; the D gene is possibly TRBD1 (5 bases). Germline lookup yields CDR1 SGHTA and CDR2 FQGTGA. Trimming removed 4 bases from V and 6 bases from J, with 15 bases in between. The CDR3 totals 14 residues.

This clone was recorded once. This chain connects TRBV9 to TRBJ2-3, with a weak D call TRBD1 (6 bases). The CDR3 is 16 residues long. The germline CDR1 and CDR2 sequences are SGDLS and YYNGEE. Trimming left V 0 bases short and J 6 bases short, with 17 bases between. The CDR3 spells CASSVAGASTSDTQYF. DNA of the CDR3: TGTGCCAGCAGCGTAGCAGGGGCTAGCACCTCCGATACGCAGTATTTT. Looking up the rest from reference TRBV9 and TRBJ2-3 gives the full variable domain: DSGVTQTPKHLITATGQRVTLRCSPRSGDLSVYWYQQSLDQGLQFLIQYYNGEERAKGNILERFSAQQFPDLHSELNLSSLELGDSALYFCASSVAGASTSDTQYFGPGTRLTVL.

The rearrangement uses TRBV4-1 and TRBJ2-1; a weak D match, TRBD2 (6 bases). The CDR3 totals 14 residues. The V end was cut by 4 bases, the J end by 7 bases, with 14 bases between. CDR1 is MGHRA and CDR2 is YSYEKL in the germline V gene. CDR3: CASSRGGFENEQFF. The CDR3 DNA sequence: TGCGCCAGCAGCCGTGGGGGGTTTGAGAATGAGCAGTTCTTC.

This clone was found once. The chain combines TRBV9 with TRBJ2-3; 9 positions match TRBD2. Trimming at V came to 0 bases and at J to 3 bases, leaving 11 bases not matched to a gene. The CDR3 has 18 amino acids. CDR1 and CDR2 (germline): SGDLS, YYNGEE. This chain's CDR3 is CASSVGGAGGEKTDTQYF. The CDR3, as DNA: TGTGCCAGCAGCGTAGGGGGAGCGGGGGGCGAAAAAACAGATACGCAGTATTTT.

The chain recombines TRBV5-8 with TRBJ1-6; the D gene is possibly TRBD1 (6 bases). Trimming cost V 1 base and J 14 bases, with 7 bases left between them. The CDR3 is 11 amino acids. Looked up from germline, CDR1 is SGHTS and CDR2 is YDEGEE. The CDR3 nucleotides read TGTGCCAGCAGCTTGAGGGGGACCCTCCACTTT. It encodes CASSLRGTLHF.

J is TRBJ1-5 and V is TRBV7-9; no clear D gene. Germline V CDR1 and CDR2: SEHNR, FQNEAQ (reference sequence). The CDR3 runs to 13 residues. V gave up 2 bases and J gave up 6 bases, with 8 bases separating them. CDR3 amino acids: CASSLMSGQPQHF. The CDR3 nucleotides are TGTGCCAGCAGCTTAATGAGCGGTCAGCCCCAGCATTTT.

This clone was counted a single time. The chain uses TRBV4-3 and TRBJ2-7, with 14 bases aligning to TRBD2. Germline V CDR1 and CDR2: LGHNA, YSLEER. Losses at the gene ends were 1 base for V and 1 base for J; bases not matched to a gene: 6. This CDR3 is built from 18 residues. CDR3 in DNA: TGCGCCAGCAGCCAAGGTGCCTGGACTAGCGGGGGGTCCTACGAGCAGTACTTC. It translates to CASSQGAWTSGGSYEQYF.

CDR3 coding DNA: TGTGCCAGTAGTATTTCGAACGGGGATTCCTACGAGCAGTACTTC. Translating it yields CASSISNGDSYEQYF. The rearrangement uses TRBV19 and TRBJ2-7, with a possible D match to TRBD2 (5 bases). The CDR3 totals 15 residues. Germline CDR1 is LNHDA and CDR2 is SQIVND (reference sequence). V shed 3 bases and J shed 1 base, with 13 bases lying between them.

This chain joins TRBV14 and TRBJ2-7; 8 bases map to TRBD1. Trimming cost V 2 bases and J 4 bases; bases outside gene matches: 4. Germline V gene data show CDR1 as SGHDN and CDR2 as FVKESK. The CDR3 sequence is 14 residues long. The CDR3 reads CASSQLRTGYEQYF. Written as DNA, the CDR3 is TGTGCCAGCAGCCAACTGAGGACAGGGTACGAGCAGTACTTC.

This chain connects TRBV5-1 to TRBJ2-7, with D hard to call. Germline V gene sequence: CDR1 SGHRS, CDR2 YFSETQ. Trimming pared 1 base from V and 1 base from J, leaving 9 bases between. The CDR3 covers 14 residues. The CDR3 reads CASSLFISSYEQYF. The DNA for the CDR3 is TGCGCCAGCAGCTTGTTTATTTCTTCCTACGAGCAGTACTTC. Looking up the rest from reference TRBV5-1 and TRBJ2-7 gives the full variable domain: KAGVTQTPRYLIKTRGQQVTLSCSPISGHRSVSWYQQTPGQGLQFLFEYFSETQRNKGNFPGRFSGRQFSNSRSEMNVSTLELGDSALYLCASSLFISSYEQYFGPGTRLTVT.

The chain links TRBV7-8 to TRBJ1-2; 9 bases agree with TRBD1. V trimming: 5 bases; J trimming: 4 bases; junction bases outside the gene matches: 11. Germline CDR1 is SGHVS and CDR2 is FQNEAQ. The CDR3 spans 16 residues. This CDR3 reads CASSPWEGTGSYGYTF. CDR3 bases: TGTGCCAGCAGCCCCTGGGAGGGGACAGGGAGCTATGGCTACACCTTC.